This T cell receptor beta chain came from a study of cytotoxic CD8 clonotypes in ibrutinib-treated CLL. Germline CDR1 reads SGHAT; CDR2 reads FQNNGV. Germline trimming cut 8 bases from V and 7 bases from J; bases unmatched to any gene: 13. This CDR3 is 15 amino acids long. Here immunoSEQ multiplex PCR was the method, and the copy in TCRdb shows in-frame clones only, minus some. The data hold around 50,000 clones, with roughly 50% observed a single time. This clone was recorded once. The chain recombines TRBV11-2 with TRBJ2-2; 7 bases map to TRBD1. The source material was PBMCs, sampled after 24 months of ibrutinib treatment. This TCR derives from a human donor with chronic lymphocytic leukemia. The CDR3 protein is CASSPYRGGGGELFF. In DNA, the CDR3 is TGTGCCAGCTCCCCCTACAGGGGTGGTGGCGGGGAGCTGTTTTTT.